This TCR beta chain was found in a study of cytomegalovirus exposure and HLA in healthy donors. With 1 base removed from V and 3 bases from J, the gap between germline ends came to 19 bases. Germline CDR1 is LGHNA and CDR2 is YNFKEQ. CDR3 size: 18 residues. Primers included in the PCR were 60 Vbeta and 13 Jbeta primers. Profiled with immunoSEQ multiplex PCR; TCRdb holds only in-frame clones, not every one. The table shows tens of thousands of clones, with less than 75% occurring only once. The specimen sequenced was PBMCs. The clonotype was recovered from a man between 60 and 75 years old in good health and CMV-seropositive. V gene TRBV4-2 combines with J gene TRBJ1-5, with D perhaps matching TRBD1 (5 bases). CDR3 sequence (DNA): TGTGCCAGCAGCCAAGGCCCCCTGGGACTGGAAGACAATCAGCCCCAGCATTTT. Its translation: CASSQGPLGLEDNQPQHF.